This passage covers 32 T cell receptor beta chains from one sample sequenced in a study of T cell changes during pregnancy in multiple sclerosis. Sequencing was performed with immunoSEQ multiplex PCR; in TCRdb, only in-frame clones are kept and a portion is missing. Counted here are some 41,000 clones, approximately 94% occurring once; the ten biggest clones make up about 7.6%. The source material was CD8+ T cells from peripheral blood mononuclear cells, sampled in the third trimester of pregnancy. Every receptor here comes from a female donor with multiple sclerosis, enrolled in a pregnancy study.

The chain uses TRBV4-3 and TRBJ2-6, with D maybe TRBD1 (5 bases). CDR1 LGHNA and CDR2 YSLEER come from the germline V gene. The CDR3 has 16 amino acids. Trimming removed 0 bases at V and 4 bases at J, with 10 bases between. CDR3 sequence reads: CASSQDSGLGANVLTF. The CDR3 nucleotides are TGCGCCAGCAGCCAAGATTCAGGGCTCGGGGCCAACGTCCTGACTTTC.

The V and J genes are TRBV4-1 and TRBJ2-1; 10 bases are a match to TRBD2. With V trimmed by 6 bases and J by 1 base, 3 bases remained unmatched. CDR3 length: 15 residues. Germline values: CDR1 MGHRA, CDR2 YSYEKL. The CDR3 reads CASRGTSDSYNEQFF. CDR3 DNA: TGCGCCAGCAGAGGGACTAGCGATTCCTACAATGAGCAGTTCTTC.

The rearrangement links TRBV2 to TRBJ1-1, with TRBD1 matching 7 bases. Trimming took 7 bases from V and 5 from J; bases not matched to a gene: 7. The CDR3 is 13 amino acids. The germline V gene has CDR1 SNHLY and CDR2 FYNNEI. The CDR3 nucleotides are TGTGCCAGCACCTCGGGACAGTTTACTGAAGCTTTCTTT. Protein: CASTSGQFTEAFF.

The chain uses TRBV5-6 and TRBJ2-7, with TRBD2 matching over 14 bases. Germline lookup yields CDR1 SGHDT and CDR2 YYEEEE. CDR3 length: 16 amino acids. With V trimmed by 4 bases and J by 3 bases, 6 bases remained unmatched. The CDR3 DNA follows: TGTGCCAGCAGCAATCCGGGACTAGCGGGAGACTACGAGCAGTACTTC. Its protein is CASSNPGLAGDYEQYF. The whole variable domain, filled in from reference TRBV5-6 and TRBJ2-7, reads DAGVTQSPTHLIKTRGQQVTLRCSPKSGHDTVSWYQQALGQGPQFIFQYYEEEERQRGNFPDRFSGHQFPNYSSELNVNALLLGDSALYLCASSNPGLAGDYEQYFGPGTRLTVT.

The rearrangement joins TRBV13 to TRBJ2-7; 7 bases are a match to TRBD1. The CDR3 consists of 12 residues. Germline loops: CDR1 PRHDT, CDR2 FYEKMQ (reference sequence). The V gene end was trimmed by 5 bases and the J gene end by 6 bases; junction bases not matched to a gene: 4. CDR3 sequence (DNA): TGTGCCAGCAGCCGACAGGGACGCGAGCAGTACTTC. Protein: CASSRQGREQYF.

The chain has TRBV29-1 and TRBJ2-2, with 8 bases lining up with TRBD2. The CDR3 has 14 residues. Unmatched junction bases numbered 10, after V lost 6 bases and J lost 7 bases. Germline V CDR1 and CDR2: SQVTM, ANQGSEA. CDR3 sequence (DNA): TGCAGCGTCGGGGGGGGAGGGATGGGCGGGGAGCTGTTTTTT. Translated, it gives CSVGGGGMGGELFF.

This clone was counted between two and nine times. The rearrangement joins TRBV5-6 to TRBJ1-1; D remains ambiguous. The germline gives CDR1 SGHDT, CDR2 YYEEEE. Trimming pared 0 bases from V and 3 bases from J, leaving 12 bases between. The CDR3 runs to 15 residues. CDR3 sequence: CASSLVYPVDTEAFF. CDR3 nucleotide sequence: TGTGCCAGCAGCTTGGTATACCCAGTGGACACTGAAGCTTTCTTT.

The CDR3 DNA sequence: TGCGCCAGCAGCTTGGAGGCGGCTAGCGTGGATGAGCAGTTCTTC. Translated, it gives CASSLEAASVDEQFF. The rearrangement uses TRBV5-1 and TRBJ2-1; D might be TRBD2 (6 bases). V shed 0 bases and J shed 8 bases, with 15 bases lying between them. There are 15 residues in the CDR3. Germline CDR1 is SGHRS and CDR2 is YFSETQ. Using reference TRBV5-1 and TRBJ2-1 for the parts outside the CDR3, the full variable domain is KAGVTQTPRYLIKTRGQQVTLSCSPISGHRSVSWYQQTPGQGLQFLFEYFSETQRNKGNFPGRFSGRQFSNSRSEMNVSTLELGDSALYLCASSLEAASVDEQFFGPGTRLTVL.

The CDR3 here is CASSLTEISYEQYF. CDR3 nucleotide sequence: TGCGCCAGCAGCTTAACGGAGATCTCCTACGAGCAGTACTTC. This chain links TRBV5-1 with TRBJ2-7; D is unclear. The CDR3 length is 14 residues. Per germline, CDR1 SGHRS and CDR2 YFSETQ. V lost 2 bases and J 0 bases, leaving 9 bases between the germline ends.

V and J are TRBV29-1 and TRBJ2-3, with unresolved D. CDR3 length: 14 amino acids. From germline, CDR1 is SQVTM and CDR2 ANQGSEA. Between the trimmed V and J ends, which lost 1 base and 2 bases, there was a span of 10 bases. Here the CDR3 reads CSVEGAVDTDTQYF. CDR3 coding DNA: TGCAGCGTTGAAGGGGCTGTGGACACAGATACGCAGTATTTT.

This clone was observed a few times. The rearrangement links TRBV5-4 to TRBJ2-1, with unresolved D. Deletions cut 2 bases from V and 4 bases from J, with 13 bases between. The CDR3 extends over 15 amino acids. Germline V gene sequence: CDR1 SGHNT, CDR2 YYREEE (reference sequence). CDR3 in amino acids: CASSFPSAPYNEQFF. In DNA form, the CDR3 reads TGTGCCAGCAGCTTTCCCAGCGCGCCTTACAATGAGCAGTTCTTC.

The chain combines TRBV29-1 with TRBJ2-1; 7 nucleotides line up with TRBD2. There are 12 residues in the CDR3. The germline V gene encodes CDR1 SQVTM and CDR2 ANQGSEA. The V gene end was trimmed by 3 bases and the J gene end by 9 bases; junction bases not matched to a gene: 5. The CDR3 nucleotides are TGCAGCGTTGAGTCCGGGACTATTGAGCAGTTCTTC. Translation gives CSVESGTIEQFF.

The chain joins TRBV27 to TRBJ2-2; weak D call: TRBD1 (6 bases). Per the germline V gene, CDR1 is MNHEY and CDR2 is SMNVEV (reference sequence). The ends were cut back, 8 bases at V and 6 bases at J, with 7 bases in the middle. The CDR3 runs 11 residues. The CDR3 sequence: CASYRAGELFF. In DNA form, the CDR3 reads TGTGCCAGCTACAGGGCCGGGGAGCTGTTTTTT.

V gene TRBV4-2 combines with J gene TRBJ1-2, with 8 bases matching TRBD1. Germline lookup yields CDR1 LGHNA and CDR2 YNFKEQ. The CDR3 totals 17 residues. V lost 1 base, J lost 3 bases, and 10 bases stayed unmatched. Here the CDR3 reads CASSQVPGTGKHYGYTF. CDR3 in DNA: TGTGCCAGCAGCCAAGTACCCGGGACAGGAAAACACTATGGCTACACCTTC.

Details on this clone: The junction does not match germline at one end; this may be a read error. This chain uses TRBV7-9 with TRBJ2-7; possible D gene TRBD1, 7 bases. CDR1 SEHNR and CDR2 FQNEAQ come from the germline V gene (reference sequence). This CDR3 is built from 14 residues. CDR3 coding DNA: TGTGCCAGCAGCTTACAGGGGGGCTCCTCCGAGCAGTACTTC. Its translation is CASSLQGGSSEQYF. The full variable domain, completed using reference TRBV7-9 and TRBJ2-7, is DTGVSQNPRHKITKRGQNVTFRCDPISEHNRLYWYRQTLGQGPEFLTYFQNEAQLEKSRLLSDRFSAERPKGSFSTLEIQRTEQGDSAMYLCASSLQGGSSEQYFGPGTRLTVT.

The chain has TRBV29-1 and TRBJ2-2; the D is unclear. The V and J ends lost 4 bases and 0 bases respectively, with 9 bases between them. CDR1 and CDR2 from the germline V gene are SQVTM and ANQGSEA. CDR3 length equals 14 residues. DNA of the CDR3: TGCAGCGTTGTCGAGACTCCGAACACCGGGGAGCTGTTTTTT. It is translated as CSVVETPNTGELFF.

The chain has TRBV19 and TRBJ2-3; 12 bases match TRBD2. Unmatched junction bases numbered 5, after V lost 4 bases and J lost 3 bases. The germline CDR1 and CDR2 sequences are LNHDA and SQIVND (reference sequence). The CDR3 extends over 16 amino acids. The CDR3 DNA follows: TGTGCCAGTAGTAACCCTAGCGGGAGGGGGACAGATACGCAGTATTTT. This codes for CASSNPSGRGTDTQYF. Complete variable domain (other parts from reference TRBV19 and TRBJ2-3): DGGITQSPKYLFRKEGQNVTLSCEQNLNHDAMYWYRQDPGQGLRLIYYSQIVNDFQKGDIAEGYSVSREKKESFPLTVTSAQKNPTAFYLCASSNPSGRGTDTQYFGPGTRLTVL.

V is TRBV30 and J is TRBJ2-7, with unresolved D. The CDR3 covers 11 residues. Trimming shortened V by 2 bases and J by 2 bases, and 4 bases separated the two germline ends. In germline, CDR1 is GTSNPN, CDR2 SVGIG (reference sequence). As DNA, the CDR3 is TGTGCCTGGAGTTACACCTACGAGCAGTACTTC. Protein product: CAWSYTYEQYF.

V gene TRBV7-6 combines with J gene TRBJ2-7; 10 bases align to TRBD1. Germline V CDR1 and CDR2: SGHVS, FNYEAQ. The trim removed 1 base at V and 2 bases at J, leaving 5 bases unmatched. The CDR3 runs 16 residues. Written as DNA, the CDR3 is TGTGCCAGCAGCTTAGGCGACAGGGGGCCCACCTACGAGCAGTACTTC. It yields the protein CASSLGDRGPTYEQYF.

The chain combines TRBV5-1 with TRBJ2-7; 10 nucleotides line up with TRBD2. This CDR3 comprises 15 residues. Trimming removed 4 bases from V and 2 bases from J; junction bases left unmatched: 6. In germline, CDR1 is SGHRS, CDR2 YFSETQ. CDR3 sequence reads: CASSLRTSGTYEQYF. The CDR3 region has the DNA TGCGCCAGCAGCCTCAGGACTAGCGGTACCTACGAGCAGTACTTC.

This clone was seen only once. The chain links TRBV6-1 to TRBJ2-3; weak D call: TRBD2 (5 bases). The CDR3 is 16 residues long. Trimming shortened V by 4 bases and J by 1 base, and 15 bases separated the two germline ends. CDR1 is MNHNS and CDR2 is SASEGT in the germline V gene. CDR3 sequence reads: CASSGDTSYGTDTQYF. DNA of the CDR3: TGTGCCAGCAGTGGAGATACTAGTTACGGCACAGATACGCAGTATTTT.

The genes are TRBV13 and TRBJ1-2, with D tentatively TRBD1 (5 bases). The CDR3 contains 13 residues. Germline V gives CDR1 PRHDT, CDR2 FYEKMQ (reference sequence). V lost 1 base to trimming and J lost 7 bases, with 10 bases between them. In DNA form, the CDR3 reads TGTGCCAGCAGCTTAGTAGGAGGGACTGGCTACACCTTC. Its protein is CASSLVGGTGYTF.

CDR3 region: CASSLTGGSYNEQFF. In nucleotides, the CDR3 is TGTGCCAGCAGCTTGACAGGGGGCTCCTACAATGAGCAGTTCTTC. This chain uses TRBV7-3 with TRBJ2-1; 9 bases fit TRBD1. The CDR3 extends over 15 amino acids. Germline V CDR1 and CDR2: SGHTA, FQGTGA. V shed 3 bases, J shed 0 bases, and the junction held 0 bases outside the gene matches.

The chain combines TRBV19 with TRBJ2-5; D is ambiguous. The V gene lost 10 bases and the J gene lost 1 base, with 10 bases spanning the gap. This CDR3 has 12 residues. The germline V gene encodes CDR1 LNHDA and CDR2 SQIVND (reference sequence). The CDR3 here is CATSTTQETQYF. Written as DNA, the CDR3 is TGTGCCACCTCTACCACCCAAGAGACCCAGTACTTC.

V usage is TRBV6-1 and J usage is TRBJ2-1; no clear D gene. CDR1 MNHNS and CDR2 SASEGT come from the germline V gene. V lost 6 bases and J lost 3, with 6 bases in between. The CDR3 consists of 12 residues. CDR3 in DNA: TGTGCCAGCAGCCGCGACTACAATGAGCAGTTCTTC. Protein product: CASSRDYNEQFF.

The chain carries TRBV6-1 and TRBJ2-1; tentatively, D is TRBD2 (6 bases). CDR3 length: 13 residues. Germline loops: CDR1 MNHNS, CDR2 SASEGT. V lost 8 bases, J lost 5 bases, and 13 bases lay in between. CDR3 in amino acids: CASGGLAHNEQFF. The DNA for the CDR3 is TGTGCCAGCGGGGGGTTAGCCCACAATGAGCAGTTCTTC.

The CDR3 bases are TGTGCCAGCAGCCCTACAGGGACTGAAGCTTTCTTT. Its translation: CASSPTGTEAFF. The gene calls are TRBV7-9 and TRBJ1-1, with D perhaps TRBD1 (6 bases). Trimming pared 5 bases from V and 5 bases from J, leaving 9 bases between. From germline, CDR1 is SEHNR and CDR2 FQNEAQ (reference sequence). The length of the CDR3 is 12 residues.

This rearrangement joins TRBV5-6 to TRBJ2-7; D unresolved. This CDR3 has 14 residues. V dropped 1 base and J dropped 0 bases, with 8 bases sitting between them. Looked up from germline, CDR1 is SGHDT and CDR2 is YYEEEE. CDR3 amino acids: CASSLLRASYEQYF. DNA of the CDR3: TGTGCCAGCAGCTTGCTCCGCGCCTCCTACGAGCAGTACTTC.

CDR3 DNA sequence: TGTGCCAGCACCATTGGATCGGGGGACAGGGGGCGACTAGCGGGACCCAATGAGCAGTTCTTC. Residues: CASTIGSGDRGRLAGPNEQFF. The chain joins TRBV19 to TRBJ2-1; perhaps TRBD1 as D (12 bases). Germline V gene data show CDR1 as LNHDA and CDR2 as SQIVND (reference sequence). Trimming stripped 9 bases from V and 6 bases from J, with 39 bases between. This CDR3 is 21 amino acids long.

The chain is built from TRBV4-3 and TRBJ2-3, with 11 bases that match TRBD2. V trimming: 4 bases; J trimming: 5 bases; junction bases outside the gene matches: 5. Germline CDR1 reads LGHNA; CDR2 reads YSLEER. CDR3 length equals 15 residues. The chain's CDR3 is CASSLSGLAGDTQYF. CDR3 bases: TGCGCCAGCAGCCTTTCCGGACTAGCGGGAGATACGCAGTATTTT.

V usage is TRBV4-2 and J usage is TRBJ2-6, with a weak D call TRBD2 (5 bases). Germline loops: CDR1 LGHNA, CDR2 YNFKEQ. Trimming removed 3 bases from V and 3 bases from J, with 18 bases in between. CDR3 length equals 18 residues. The DNA of the CDR3 is TGTGCCAGCAGCCAGGAACCGAGTTTCGGGATTGGGGCCAACGTCCTGACTTTC. Amino acids: CASSQEPSFGIGANVLTF.

CDR3 amino acids: CASSLEAGQDTQYF. Here the CDR3 DNA reads TGTGCCAGCAGCTTGGAAGCGGGACAAGATACGCAGTATTTT. The chain combines TRBV5-4 with TRBJ2-3, with D perhaps matching TRBD2 (7 bases). There are 14 residues in the CDR3. Trimming took 0 bases from V and 5 from J, leaving 10 bases between them. Germline V CDR1 and CDR2: SGHNT, YYREEE (reference sequence).